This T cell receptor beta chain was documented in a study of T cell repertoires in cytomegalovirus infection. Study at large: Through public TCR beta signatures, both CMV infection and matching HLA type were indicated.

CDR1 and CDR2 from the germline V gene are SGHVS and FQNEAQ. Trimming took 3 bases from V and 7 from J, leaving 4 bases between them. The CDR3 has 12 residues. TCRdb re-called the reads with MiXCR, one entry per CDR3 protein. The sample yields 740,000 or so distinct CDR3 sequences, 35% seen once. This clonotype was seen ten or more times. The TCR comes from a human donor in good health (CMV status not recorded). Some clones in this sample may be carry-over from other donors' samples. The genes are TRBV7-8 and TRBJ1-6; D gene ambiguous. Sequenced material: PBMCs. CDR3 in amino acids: CASSFRNSPLHF. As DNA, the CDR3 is TGTGCCAGCAGCTTCAGGAATTCACCCCTCCACTTT.